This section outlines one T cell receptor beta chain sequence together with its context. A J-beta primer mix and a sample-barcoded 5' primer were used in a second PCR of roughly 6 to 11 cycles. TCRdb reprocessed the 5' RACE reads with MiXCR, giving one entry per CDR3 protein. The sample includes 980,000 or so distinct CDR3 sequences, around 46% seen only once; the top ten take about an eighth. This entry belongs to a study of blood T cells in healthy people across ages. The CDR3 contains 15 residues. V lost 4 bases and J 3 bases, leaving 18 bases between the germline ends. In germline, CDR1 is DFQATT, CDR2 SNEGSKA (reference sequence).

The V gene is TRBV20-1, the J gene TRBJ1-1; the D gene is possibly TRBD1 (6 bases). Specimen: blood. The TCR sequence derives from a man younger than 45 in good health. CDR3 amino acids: CSAIQRTVKDTEAFF. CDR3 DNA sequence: TGCAGTGCTATCCAAAGGACAGTAAAGGACACTGAAGCTTTCTTT.